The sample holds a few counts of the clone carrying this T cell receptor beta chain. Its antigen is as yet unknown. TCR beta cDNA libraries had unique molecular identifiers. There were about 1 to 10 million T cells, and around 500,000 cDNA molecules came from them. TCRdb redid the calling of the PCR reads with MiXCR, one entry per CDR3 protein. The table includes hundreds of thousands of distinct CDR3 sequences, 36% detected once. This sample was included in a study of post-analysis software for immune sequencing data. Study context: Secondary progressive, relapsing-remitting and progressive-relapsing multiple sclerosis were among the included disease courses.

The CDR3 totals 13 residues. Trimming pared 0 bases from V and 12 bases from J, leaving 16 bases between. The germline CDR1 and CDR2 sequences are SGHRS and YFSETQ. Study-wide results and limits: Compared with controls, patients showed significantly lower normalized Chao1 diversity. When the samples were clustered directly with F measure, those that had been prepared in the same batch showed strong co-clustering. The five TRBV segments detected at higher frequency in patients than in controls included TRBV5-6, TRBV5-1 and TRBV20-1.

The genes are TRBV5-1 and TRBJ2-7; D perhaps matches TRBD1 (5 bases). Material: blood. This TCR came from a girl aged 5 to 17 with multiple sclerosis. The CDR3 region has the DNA TGCGCCAGCAGCTTGGGCTTGTACGATAGGGGGTACTTC. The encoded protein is CASSLGLYDRGYF.